This is a list of T cell receptor beta chains from one sample in a study of human T cells and chemical hapten exposure. TCRdb used MiXCR to reprocess the RACE reads, holding one entry per CDR3 protein. This sample has approximately 120,000 distinct CDR3 sequences, with about a tenth found just once. Sequencing used whole blood, obtained in connection with sensitization to the hapten diphenylcyclopropenone (DPC). The receptors shown here come from a woman aged 40 to 50 with alopecia areata. Some clones in this sample may be carry-over from other donors' samples. Each CDR3 is given with its conserved first and last residue. The order of the fields is J gene, clone size, D gene, V gene, CDR3 DNA, CDR3 protein. A D gene is named only where the DNA matches it firmly. Size values are once, few and many counts, or a class for expanded clones, and some rows have none.

>TRBJ2-5|many|-|TRBV5-4
TGTGCCAGCAGCTTGCCAGGGGCGGGGGAGACCCAGTACTTC
CASSLPGAGETQYF
>TRBJ2-7|-|-|TRBV9
TGTGCCAGCAGCGTAGGTGGGAACACCTACGAGCAGTACTTC
CASSVGGNTYEQYF
>TRBJ2-7|-|-|TRBV28
TGTGCCAGCAGTTTAAGCCCTTCCTACGAGCAGTACTTC
CASSLSPSYEQYF
>TRBJ2-1|many|TRBD2|TRBV9
TGTGCCAGCAGCGTAGGTGATAGCGGGGGGCACTACAATGAGCAGTTCTTC
CASSVGDSGGHYNEQFF
>TRBJ1-1|many|-|TRBV6-5
TGTGCCGTCACGGTTAGGGCGGGGAACACTGAAGCTTTCTTT
CAVTVRAGNTEAFF
>TRBJ1-5|many|TRBD1|TRBV10-3
TGTGCCATCAGGGAACAGGGGGCGGGTCAGCCCCAGCATTTT
CAIREQGAGQPQHF
>TRBJ1-2|many|TRBD1|TRBV29-1
TGCAGCGTTGATCCAGGGACAGCGAACTATGGCTACACCTTC
CSVDPGTANYGYTF
>TRBJ1-1|-|-|TRBV2
TGTGCCAGCAGACCGACGCACGTGAACACTGAAGCTTTCTTT
CASRPTHVNTEAFF
>TRBJ1-2|many|TRBD1|TRBV6-5
TGTGCCAGCAGACGGGACAGGAGATATGGCTACACCTTC
CASRRDRRYGYTF
>TRBJ2-5|-|-|TRBV24-1
TGTGCCACCAGTGATCGGGGGGACAGGCGCCAAGAGACCCAGTACTTC
CATSDRGDRRQETQYF
>TRBJ1-1|many|TRBD1|TRBV18
TGTGCCAGCTCACCCGACAGGGGTATATGGAACACTGAAGCTTTCTTT
CASSPDRGIWNTEAFF
>TRBJ2-3|many|-|TRBV7-9
TGTGCCGAGCGAGGGATAACTAGCACAGATACGCAGTATTTT
CAERGITSTDTQYF
>TRBJ1-2|many|TRBD1|TRBV7-2
TGTGCCAGCAGCTGGGGACAGGGACCTAACTATGGCTACACCTTC
CASSWGQGPNYGYTF
>TRBJ2-1|many|TRBD2|TRBV11-2
TGTGCCAGCAGTTTCACTAGCGTTATAGGGCAGTTCTTC
CASSFTSVIGQFF